The 26 T cell receptor beta chains below were found in one sample sequenced in a study of spatial heterogeneity in lung cancer. TCRdb re-called the 5' RACE reads with MiXCR, one entry per CDR3 protein. The sample lists about 94,000 distinct CDR3 sequences, around 19% occurring once. Time point in this sample: blood at routine non-recurrence follow-up after resection. This specimen was PBMCs, taken at follow-up. Receptors originate from a male donor with early-stage non-small cell lung cancer.

This clonotype has a handful of counts. V is TRBV7-2 and J is TRBJ2-2; 8 bases align to TRBD1. The germline V gene has CDR1 SGHTA and CDR2 FQGNSA. The CDR3 sequence is 16 residues long. Unmatched junction bases numbered 6, after V lost 5 bases and J lost 1 base. The CDR3 here is CASSLTGALNTGELFF. The DNA for the CDR3 is TGTGCCAGCAGCCTGACAGGGGCTCTGAACACCGGGGAGCTGTTTTTT.

The table lists this clonotype with a few counts. V is TRBV19 and J is TRBJ2-1; D not certain. Trimming took off 10 bases at V and 0 bases at J, with 13 bases between the two ends. CDR3 size: 14 residues. Germline CDR1 is LNHDA and CDR2 is SQIVND (reference sequence). This chain's CDR3 is CAISPGSSYNEQFF. In DNA, the CDR3 is TGTGCCATCTCCCCCGGAAGCTCCTACAATGAGCAGTTCTTC.

This clonotype was seen more than once but under ten times. The rearrangement uses TRBV7-6 and TRBJ2-1; 9 bases agree with TRBD2. CDR1 is SGHVS, CDR2 FNYEAQ, per germline. The CDR3 is 15 amino acids. Losses at the gene ends were 1 base for V and 3 bases for J; bases not matched to a gene: 1. The CDR3 reads CASSLVSGGYNEQFF. In nucleotides, the CDR3 is TGTGCCAGCAGCTTAGTTAGCGGGGGCTACAATGAGCAGTTCTTC.

The rearrangement links TRBV7-2 to TRBJ2-3; 8 nucleotides align to TRBD1. V gave up 4 bases and J gave up 11 bases; unmatched junction bases: 14. The CDR3 is 15 residues long. Germline CDR1 SGHTA, CDR2 FQGNSA. CDR3 sequence: CASSWTGTGEGKQYF. The CDR3 DNA reads as TGTGCCAGCAGCTGGACCGGGACAGGTGAAGGCAAGCAGTATTTT.

The V gene is TRBV27, the J gene TRBJ2-5; a weak D match, TRBD1 (6 bases). The CDR3 consists of 14 residues. Germline CDR1 is MNHEY and CDR2 is SMNVEV (reference sequence). V lost 7 bases and J lost 5, with 17 bases in between. The CDR3 DNA reads TGTGCCAGCAAAACGAGGGGGTTGGGCGAGACCCAGTACTTC. Translation gives CASKTRGLGETQYF.

This clonotype was observed many times. CDR3 bases: TGTGCCAGCAGCCTCGGGACAGGGACTAATCAGCCCCAGCATTTT. Translation gives CASSLGTGTNQPQHF. This rearrangement joins TRBV6-5 to TRBJ1-5, with 9 nucleotides matching TRBD1. The CDR3 runs to 15 residues. Germline assignment: CDR1 MNHEY and CDR2 SVGAGI. The junction had 7 bases not matched to a gene; V was cut back by 6 bases and J by 4 bases.

V gene TRBV2 combines with J gene TRBJ1-3; D perhaps matches TRBD1 (5 bases). Germline V CDR1 and CDR2: SNHLY, FYNNEI. Trimming left V 6 bases short and J 4 bases short, with 16 bases between. CDR3 length: 15 amino acids. CDR3 sequence reads: CASRRERTPGNTIYF. The CDR3 nucleotides read TGTGCCAGCAGACGAGAAAGGACACCAGGAAACACCATATATTTT.

The chain joins TRBV7-6 to TRBJ1-5; D is ambiguous. The CDR3 is 13 residues long. Germline V gives CDR1 SGHVS, CDR2 FNYEAQ. The germline V and J ends were trimmed by 5 bases and 2 bases, with 7 bases remaining between them. Here the CDR3 DNA reads TGTGCCAGCAGCAATAACGGCAATCAGCCCCAGCATTTT. Translated, it gives CASSNNGNQPQHF.

The genes are TRBV7-8 and TRBJ2-2; 7 nucleotides agree with TRBD1. V was pared by 7 bases and J by 5 bases, with 1 base of the junction left unmatched. CDR3 length: 12 amino acids. Looked up from germline, CDR1 is SGHVS and CDR2 is FQNEAQ. CDR3 in DNA: TGTGCCAGCAACAGGGGAACCGGGGAGCTGTTTTTT. It translates to CASNRGTGELFF.

This clonotype was picked up a small number of times. The rearrangement uses TRBV4-1 and TRBJ1-1; D is ambiguous. The V gene's germline CDR1 is MGHRA and CDR2 YSYEKL. V was trimmed by 3 bases and J by 6 bases, leaving 11 bases between them. This CDR3 is 13 amino acids long. CDR3 region: CASSHVREAEAFF. The CDR3 nucleotides are TGCGCCAGCAGCCACGTAAGGGAGGCTGAAGCTTTCTTT.

This chain connects TRBV7-9 to TRBJ2-3; a possible D gene is TRBD2 (6 bases). The V and J ends lost 6 bases and 4 bases respectively, with 17 bases between them. The CDR3 loop spans 15 amino acids. Germline V gives CDR1 SEHNR, CDR2 FQNEAQ (reference sequence). CDR3 in DNA: TGTGCCAGCAGACAGACTAGGATTGGCGCAGATACGCAGTATTTT. Its protein is CASRQTRIGADTQYF.

This clonotype was seen repeatedly, ten times or more. The chain carries TRBV3-1 and TRBJ2-1; a possible D gene is TRBD1 (5 bases). The CDR3 loop spans 14 amino acids. Trimming left V 4 bases short and J 0 bases short, with 7 bases between. Germline CDR1 and CDR2: LGHDT and YNNKEL (reference sequence). The CDR3 coding sequence is TGTGCCAGCAGCCCAAGGGGCTCCTACAATGAGCAGTTCTTC. Its translation is CASSPRGSYNEQFF.

The CDR3 nucleotides read TGTGCCAGCAGCTCCGGGACGGCCTCCTATGGCTACACCTTC. Protein product: CASSSGTASYGYTF. The chain recombines TRBV12-3 or TRBV12-4 with TRBJ1-2, with a tentative D call TRBD1 (5 bases). The CDR3 is made up of 14 amino acids. V lost 6 bases, J lost 4 bases, and 15 bases lay in between.

This clonotype has just a few counts. The chain joins TRBV29-1 to TRBJ1-1; 7 bases are a match to TRBD1. Germline V gene sequence: CDR1 SQVTM, CDR2 ANQGSEA. With V trimmed by 6 bases and J by 9 bases, 19 bases remained unmatched. The length of the CDR3 is 15 residues. CDR3 loop: CSVVARDRQSGQAFF. CDR3 in DNA: TGCAGCGTCGTAGCAAGGGACAGACAATCGGGGCAAGCTTTCTTT.

Many counts were recorded for this clonotype. The rearrangement uses TRBV4-1 and TRBJ2-1, with 8 bases that match TRBD1. The germline V gene encodes CDR1 MGHRA and CDR2 YSYEKL. The J segment lost 7 bases and the V segment lost 3 bases, leaving 11 bases of the junction unmatched. CDR3 length equals 16 residues. The CDR3, as DNA: TGCGCCAGCAGCCACCCCGGACAGGGAGTTTGGAATGAGCAGTTCTTC. This translates into CASSHPGQGVWNEQFF.

J is TRBJ2-3 and V is TRBV20-1, with TRBD2 as a possible D gene (6 bases). CDR1 and CDR2 (germline): DFQATT, SNEGSKA (reference sequence). The CDR3 totals 14 residues. Between the trimmed V and J ends, which lost 6 bases and 2 bases, there was a span of 15 bases. The CDR3 spells CSAPLRGTTDTQYF. DNA for the CDR3: TGCAGTGCCCCGCTTCGGGGGACCACAGATACGCAGTATTTT.

The rearrangement uses TRBV25-1 and TRBJ1-3, with D hard to call. The germline V and J ends were trimmed by 2 bases and 1 base, with 12 bases remaining between them. The CDR3 has 16 residues. Germline V CDR1 and CDR2: MGHDK, SYGVNS. CDR3 sequence: CASSEIGHYSGNTIYF. In DNA form, the CDR3 reads TGTGCCAGCAGTGAAATAGGGCACTATTCTGGAAACACCATATATTTT.

CDR3 coding DNA: TGCGCCAGCAGCCCTACCGAAGCGGGCAGGCAGCCCCAGCATTTT. It specifies CASSPTEAGRQPQHF. The chain uses TRBV4-1 and TRBJ1-5; D is uncertain. The V and J ends lost 4 bases and 7 bases respectively, with 17 bases between them. The CDR3 has 15 amino acids. Germline CDR1 and CDR2: MGHRA and YSYEKL.

This chain joins TRBV11-2 and TRBJ1-1; unclear D gene. The germline gives CDR1 SGHAT, CDR2 FQNNGV. This CDR3 region has 13 residues. With 0 bases removed from V and 6 bases from J, the gap between germline ends came to 8 bases. The CDR3 reads CASSLDILAEAFF. In DNA form, the CDR3 reads TGTGCCAGCAGCTTAGATATACTCGCTGAAGCTTTCTTT.

This clonotype showed up many times. V is TRBV2 and J is TRBJ2-1, with 8 bases fitting TRBD2. The V gene's germline CDR1 is SNHLY and CDR2 FYNNEI. J was trimmed by 2 bases and V by 3 bases; bases with no gene match: 0. This CDR3 comprises 14 residues. CDR3 DNA sequence: TGTGCCAGCAGTGAGCGGGGGGCCTACAATGAGCAGTTCTTC. Translated, it gives CASSERGAYNEQFF. Full variable domain (rest looked up from reference TRBV2 and TRBJ2-1): EPEVTQTPSHQVTQMGQEVILRCVPISNHLYFYWYRQILGQKVEFLVSFYNNEISEKSEIFDDQFSVERPDGSNFTLKIRSTKLEDSAMYFCASSERGAYNEQFFGPGTRLTVL.

The chain couples TRBV7-8 to TRBJ2-6, with 8 bases lining up with TRBD1. Looked up from germline, CDR1 is SGHVS and CDR2 is FQNEAQ. With 4 bases clipped from V and 2 bases from J, the junction kept 16 bases outside the gene matches. CDR3 length: 20 amino acids. The CDR3 sequence is CASSSTLRDRISPGANVLTF. CDR3 DNA sequence: TGTGCCAGCAGCTCCACCCTCCGGGACAGGATCTCCCCTGGGGCCAACGTCCTGACTTTC.

The chain links TRBV20-1 to TRBJ2-3; TRBD2 matches 13 bases. This CDR3 has 15 amino acids. The V and J ends lost 5 bases and 4 bases, in that order; junction bases with no gene match: 6. CDR1 is DFQATT and CDR2 is SNEGSKA in the germline V gene (reference sequence). The CDR3 DNA is TGCAGTGCTTGGACTAGCGGGAGTGAATCAGATACGCAGTATTTT. Translating gives CSAWTSGSESDTQYF.

In this sample, this clonotype turned up once. The chain carries TRBV20-1 and TRBJ2-1; possibly TRBD1 or TRBD2 for D (6 bases each). Germline V gene data show CDR1 as DFQATT and CDR2 as SNEGSKA (reference sequence). V shed 0 bases and J shed 12 bases, with 24 bases lying between them. This CDR3 has 16 residues. CDR3 DNA sequence: TGCAGTGCTAGAGATATGGGTGGGGGGCACTCCATATTGCAGTTCTTC. Its protein product is CSARDMGGGHSILQFF.

In this sample, this clonotype turned up many times. The chain couples TRBV19 to TRBJ2-3; D may be TRBD2 (6 bases). This CDR3 spans 16 amino acids. The germline V gene has CDR1 LNHDA and CDR2 SQIVND (reference sequence). Trimming cost V 4 bases and J 5 bases, with 19 bases left between them. CDR3 nucleotides: TGTGCCAGTAGTACTCCCGGGGGTCGGGGTAGAGATACGCAGTATTTT. It specifies CASSTPGGRGRDTQYF.

The chain couples TRBV4-1 to TRBJ2-1; D not resolved. Trimming pared 1 base from V and 3 bases from J, leaving 10 bases between. CDR1 MGHRA and CDR2 YSYEKL come from the germline V gene. CDR3 length: 15 amino acids. The CDR3 sequence: CASSQGSPNYNEQFF. The CDR3 DNA reads TGCGCCAGCAGCCAAGGGTCCCCGAACTACAATGAGCAGTTCTTC.

This clonotype was counted many times. This sequence joins TRBV10-3 and TRBJ2-7, with TRBD1 matching over 11 bases. CDR1 is ENHRY and CDR2 is SYGVKD in the germline V gene. Germline trimming cut 6 bases from V and 4 bases from J; bases unmatched to any gene: 5. The CDR3 contains 14 residues. The CDR3: CAIRLGQGEYEQYF. The CDR3 DNA reads TGTGCCATCAGGTTGGGACAGGGGGAATACGAGCAGTACTTC.